The present T cell receptor (beta chain) was sequenced within a study of blood T cell repertoires in COVID-19. Study in general: Nucleic acid was either cDNA or gDNA, and it came from T cells, B-cell-depleted T cells, or PBMCs.

In the original workflow: Amplification from reference gene primers served as the basis for estimated nucleated cell counts. Using immunoSEQ multiplex PCR, the repertoire was profiled, and TCRdb retains in-frame clones only, with some absent. V and J calls and clone size are copied from that table; D and trimming were computed from the DNA. Of about 140,000 clones listed, under 80% are singletons. Germline V gene lookup returns CDR1 MGHDK and CDR2 SYGVNS. V was shortened by 4 bases and J by 4 bases, with 13 bases between the two germline ends. This CDR3 is built from 14 residues. This receptor was obtained from a man at least 80 years old with acute or convalescent COVID-19. The genes are TRBV25-1 and TRBJ1-2, with D perhaps matching TRBD1 (6 bases). The sample consisted of peripheral blood. The CDR3 bases are TGTGCCAGCAGTGCTACCAGGGGTGTCTATGGCTACACCTTC. Amino acid sequence: CASSATRGVYGYTF.